What follows are 21 T cell receptor beta chains derived from one specimen sequenced in a study of vaccination and CD4 T cells after COVID-19. No cognate antigen is known for these TCRs. The treatment denotes: roughly 10-day PBMC culture with coronavirus spike peptide pools or control peptides (ViraFEST assay). Sequence data for DNA of cultured CD4+ T cells were generated by the Oncomine TCR Beta short-read assay. MiXCR, run by TCRdb on the PCR reads, gives a single entry per CDR3 protein. The data hold approximately 15,000 distinct CDR3 sequences, with roughly 28% observed a single time. The sample consisted of cultured CD4+ T cells from blood. The receptors shown here come from a human donor with COVID-19.

This clonotype was picked up a small number of times. The chain joins TRBV6-2 or TRBV6-3 to TRBJ1-2; 9 positions agree with TRBD1. Germline values: CDR1 MNHEY, CDR2 SVGEGT. V lost 6 bases and J lost 4; bases outside the gene matches: 12. The CDR3 runs 16 residues. The CDR3 DNA reads TGTGCCAGCAGCCCCCGGGACAGGGCCGGCTCCTATGGCTACACCTTC. It is translated as CASSPRDRAGSYGYTF.

The gene calls are TRBV2 and TRBJ2-7; D uncertain. Looked up from germline, CDR1 is SNHLY and CDR2 is FYNNEI. CDR3 length: 12 amino acids. Trimming took off 2 bases at V and 3 bases at J, with 5 bases between the two ends. The CDR3 spells CASSESGYEQYF. The CDR3 DNA reads as TGTGCCAGCAGTGAATCCGGCTACGAGCAGTACTTC.

This clonotype was counted a few times. V and J are TRBV6-2 or TRBV6-3 and TRBJ2-2; possibly TRBD1 for D (6 bases). Germline loops: CDR1 MNHEY, CDR2 SVGEGT. Trimming cost V 7 bases and J 6 bases, with 18 bases left between them. The CDR3 is made up of 15 amino acids. CDR3 loop: CASTPQGRKAGELFF. DNA of the CDR3: TGTGCCAGCACCCCACAGGGTAGGAAGGCCGGGGAGCTGTTTTTT.

The rearrangement joins TRBV5-4 to TRBJ1-2, with 10 bases matching TRBD1. Trimming cost V 4 bases and J 8 bases; bases outside gene matches: 11. The V gene's germline CDR1 is SGHNT and CDR2 YYREEE (reference sequence). The CDR3 spans 15 residues. The CDR3, as DNA: TGTGCCAGCAGCGCCGGGGACAGGGGTAATCACGGCTACACCTTC. Residues: CASSAGDRGNHGYTF.

V gene TRBV10-3 combines with J gene TRBJ1-4, with 9 bases that match TRBD1. The germline gives CDR1 ENHRY, CDR2 SYGVKD. Germline trimming cut 5 bases from V and 8 bases from J; bases unmatched to any gene: 6. The CDR3 extends over 14 amino acids. DNA for the CDR3: TGTGCCATCAGTCAGGACAGGGGAGACGAAAAACTGTTTTTT. This gives the protein CAISQDRGDEKLFF.

A single count supports this clonotype. The chain uses TRBV11-3 and TRBJ2-3, with 9 positions matching TRBD2. Germline trimming cut 8 bases from V and 5 bases from J; bases unmatched to any gene: 17. Germline CDR1 is SGHNT and CDR2 is YENEEA. The CDR3 runs 17 residues. The CDR3 region is CASSSEGLAGLKDTQYF. The CDR3 coding sequence is TGTGCCAGCTCCTCTGAGGGTCTAGCGGGGTTAAAAGATACGCAGTATTTT.

This clonotype was seen once. J is TRBJ2-1 and V is TRBV10-2; TRBD2 matches at 11 bases. The CDR3 extends over 17 amino acids. Germline CDR1 is WSHSY and CDR2 is SAAADI. Trimming took 2 bases from V and 0 from J; bases not matched to a gene: 3. CDR3 amino acids: CASSETSGGTSYNEQFF. The CDR3 bases are TGCGCCAGCAGTGAGACTAGCGGGGGTACCTCCTACAATGAGCAGTTCTTC.

The chain uses TRBV6-1 and TRBJ1-1; TRBD1 is a possible D gene (5 bases). Trimming cost V 5 bases and J 7 bases, with 11 bases left between them. CDR3 length: 12 residues. Per the germline V gene, CDR1 is MNHNS and CDR2 is SASEGT. The CDR3: CASSQGGVEAFF. CDR3 sequence (DNA): TGTGCCAGCAGTCAGGGAGGCGTTGAAGCTTTCTTT.

J is TRBJ2-5 and V is TRBV20-1, with TRBD1 identical over 7 bases. Germline V gene sequence: CDR1 DFQATT, CDR2 SNEGSKA (reference sequence). The CDR3 consists of 17 residues. V lost 0 bases and J lost 2; bases outside the gene matches: 12. The CDR3 DNA sequence: TGCAGTGCTAGAGAGTATATAGGGACAGCTAGGCAAGAGACCCAGTACTTC. Translating gives CSAREYIGTARQETQYF.

The rearrangement joins TRBV28 to TRBJ2-7, with D possibly being TRBD1 (6 bases). V dropped 3 bases and J dropped 4 bases, with 13 bases sitting between them. Germline lookup yields CDR1 MDHEN and CDR2 SYDVKM. This CDR3 region has 14 residues. CDR3 in amino acids: CASSLTGVEYEQYF. The CDR3, as DNA: TGTGCCAGCAGTTTGACAGGAGTCGAATACGAGCAGTACTTC.

This clonotype was seen a few times. The chain joins TRBV7-8 to TRBJ1-4, with 10 bases fitting TRBD1. The trim removed 5 bases at V and 8 bases at J, leaving 14 bases unmatched. Germline assignment: CDR1 SGHVS and CDR2 FQNEAQ. The CDR3 length is 17 residues. The CDR3 nucleotides are TGTGCCAGCAGCCTTAACTGGGGACAGGGGAACTGGGAAAAACTGTTTTTT. It yields the protein CASSLNWGQGNWEKLFF.

The chain carries TRBV19 and TRBJ2-3; the match to TRBD2 covers 8 bases. CDR1 and CDR2 (germline): LNHDA, SQIVND (reference sequence). V gave up 7 bases and J gave up 3 bases; unmatched junction bases: 9. The CDR3 length is 15 residues. This CDR3 is CASKGIAGNTDTQYF. In DNA form, the CDR3 reads TGTGCCAGTAAGGGGATAGCGGGAAATACAGATACGCAGTATTTT.

This clonotype has a handful of counts. The chain has TRBV4-2 and TRBJ1-6; 7 positions agree with TRBD1. J lost 8 bases, V lost 2 bases, and 6 bases had no gene match. The CDR3 is made up of 15 amino acids. Germline CDR1 is LGHNA and CDR2 is YNFKEQ. The CDR3 sequence is CASSQTTGWDSPLHF. The CDR3 coding sequence is TGTGCCAGCAGCCAAACGACAGGGTGGGATTCACCCCTCCACTTT.

The V and J genes are TRBV19 and TRBJ1-4; D call uncertain. Germline V lookup: CDR1 LNHDA, CDR2 SQIVND (reference sequence). CDR3 length: 14 residues. Trimming pared 3 bases from V and 7 bases from J, leaving 12 bases between. The CDR3: CASSIKRVSEKLFF. The CDR3 nucleotides read TGTGCCAGTAGTATCAAAAGGGTTAGTGAAAAACTGTTTTTT.

The J gene is TRBJ2-3, the V gene TRBV7-9; 7 bases are shared with TRBD2. The germline gives CDR1 SEHNR, CDR2 FQNEAQ (reference sequence). There are 15 residues in the CDR3. The junction had 4 bases not matched to a gene; V was cut back by 3 bases and J by 1 base. The CDR3 region has the DNA TGTGCCAGCAGCTTTTCCAGCGGGGGCACAGATACGCAGTATTTT. Translating gives CASSFSSGGTDTQYF.

This clonotype was detected a few times. J is TRBJ1-2 and V is TRBV10-3; 7 bases match TRBD1. CDR1 is ENHRY and CDR2 is SYGVKD in the germline V gene. J gave up 4 bases and V 0 bases, and 5 bases lay outside the gene matches. CDR3 size: 15 residues. The DNA of the CDR3 is TGTGCCATCAGTGAGTCCCGAGACAGGGCCTATGGCTACACCTTC. It is translated as CAISESRDRAYGYTF.

There are a few counts of this clonotype. The chain has TRBV6-4 and TRBJ1-2; 7 bases align to TRBD1. Trimming took 5 bases from V and 6 from J; bases not matched to a gene: 18. Germline V gene data show CDR1 as MRHNA and CDR2 as SNTAGT. The CDR3 spans 17 residues. As DNA, the CDR3 is TGTGCCAGCAGTAGCGAAGGCCGATTACAGGGGCCCCATGGCTACACCTTC. It codes for CASSSEGRLQGPHGYTF.

This clonotype was seen a few times. V usage is TRBV6-1 and J usage is TRBJ2-5, with TRBD2 matching over 10 bases. This CDR3 has 16 amino acids. Germline V gives CDR1 MNHNS, CDR2 SASEGT. The V and J ends lost 6 bases and 4 bases, in that order; junction bases with no gene match: 11. CDR3 in DNA: TGTGCCAGCAGGCCCCGGGGTAGCGGGGGGTTAGAGACCCAGTACTTC. Translated, it gives CASRPRGSGGLETQYF.

This chain links TRBV7-2 with TRBJ2-7; TRBD1 matches at 7 bases. This CDR3 has 16 amino acids. V shed 6 bases, J shed 4 bases, and the junction held 15 bases outside the gene matches. Germline V gives CDR1 SGHTA, CDR2 FQGNSA. CDR3 region: CASSSRSQGDRYEQYF. Written as DNA, the CDR3 is TGTGCCAGCAGTTCCCGCTCGCAGGGGGATCGATACGAGCAGTACTTC.

This clonotype is medium-sized (0.01 to 0.1%) within its sample. The J gene is TRBJ1-5, the V gene TRBV10-3; TRBD1 matches 10 bases. CDR1 and CDR2 (germline): ENHRY, SYGVKD. The CDR3 spans 15 residues. The ends lost 6 bases at V and 0 bases at J; junction bases unmatched: 2. The CDR3: CAIRGTGDSNQPQHF. CDR3 DNA sequence: TGTGCCATCAGGGGGACAGGGGATAGCAATCAGCCCCAGCATTTT.

This clonotype showed up just a few times. The rearrangement joins TRBV4-2 to TRBJ2-6; TRBD1 agrees at 7 bases. Germline CDR1 and CDR2: LGHNA and YNFKEQ. Trimming took 4 bases from V and 0 from J; bases not matched to a gene: 6. This CDR3 has 17 residues. The chain's CDR3 is CASSLRGQSSGANVLTF. Written as DNA, the CDR3 is TGTGCCAGCAGCCTAAGGGGGCAAAGCTCTGGGGCCAACGTCCTGACTTTC.